This paragraph covers one T cell receptor (beta chain) sequence. Its antigen is not yet known. The input lacks base qualities; no much larger clone sits a single base away. The immunoSEQ Assay, a bias-controlled multiplex PCR, was used to amplify TCRbeta CDR3 regions from genomic DNA. The published analysis was carried out like this. The number of nucleated cells in each sample was estimated by amplification of reference gene primers within the assay. To quantify the absolute abundance of each unique TCRbeta CDR3 rearrangement, sequence reads were collapsed and filtered. For each sample, productive Simpson clonality was calculated as the square root of Simpson's diversity index across productive rearrangements. TCRdb re-hosts the immuneACCESS table, in-frame sequences only. Its copies lack some clones; in the studies checked, an unresolved V gene accounts for under half of them, and the cause for the rest is not known. D and trimming were read from the DNA, whereas the V and J calls and clone size are those reported in that table. The sample contains 85,000 to 95,000 clones, 70% to 90% of them found a single time. The ten largest account for around 20% of the sample.

Collaborating institutions collected whole blood in K2EDTA tubes following their own protocols. For TCRbeta analysis, collaborators shipped samples as frozen whole blood, isolated PBMCs, or DNA extracted from either of those sample types. This record comes from a study of blood T cell repertoires in COVID-19 (dated by TCRdb to the early 2020s). Describing the broader study: The collaborator samples originated in the United States, Italy and Spain and spanned the acute and convalescent phases of COVID-19. The prospective study material was composed of cDNA or gDNA derived from T cells, B-cell-depleted T cells, or PBMCs. Subjects who had been exposed to COVID-19, were actively infected with it, or had recovered from it provided the deeply sampled blood TCRbeta repertoires that made up the dataset. A freely available public database, intended as a resource for researchers studying the immune response to SARS-CoV-2, is where the repertoires were released. Samples came from the ongoing ImmuneRACE study (first 160 participants) plus 1,254 subjects from 6 global collaborators. Sample metadata almost always included a de-identified subject ID, COVID-19 status, age in years and sex. Where HLA class I and class II types were available, the types were taken from metadata supplied by the sample provider, not from assay-based typing. Summary of the overall study and its limitations: Clinical and demographic metadata were provided uncurated, with the amount varying by source and participant.

The germline ends are 11 bases apart after V is trimmed by 8 bases and J by 9 bases. Looking up the germline V gene yields CDR1 SNHLY and CDR2 FYNNEI. The CDR3 sequence holds 11 residues, the cysteine and phenylalanine included. Only CDR3 DNA is held: 33 bases, read in frame from base 1. The sequence was obtained from a woman older than 75 with acute or convalescent COVID-19. Sequenced material: peripheral blood. The rearrangement joined TRBV2 to TRBJ2-1; a tentative D match to TRBD1 spans 5 bases. The CDR3 reads CASDSRGEQFF. DNA sequence: TGTGCCAGCGATTCTAGGGGTGAGCAGTTCTTC.